The 25 T cell receptor beta chains in this list originate from one sample, sequenced in a study of post-analysis software for immune sequencing data. Study findings and constraints: In patients, five or six TRBV segments were more frequent than in controls, with TRBV5-6, TRBV5-1 and TRBV20-1 among them.

Included in the TCR beta cDNA libraries were unique molecular identifiers. TCRdb used MiXCR to reprocess the PCR reads, holding one entry per CDR3 protein. This sample has roughly 700,000 distinct CDR3 sequences, with about 27% found just once. These receptors have no identified antigens. The sample consisted of blood. These receptors all stem from a girl aged 5-17 years with multiple sclerosis.

This clonotype has a handful of counts. The chain couples TRBV12-3 or TRBV12-4 to TRBJ2-1; a weak D match, TRBD2 (7 bases). Trimming took off 2 bases at V and 7 bases at J, with 27 bases between the two ends. The CDR3 covers 19 residues. The CDR3 bases are TGTGCCAGCAGTTTAAAGGCTCAGAAATCAACAGGGAGGGGGAATGAGCAGTTCTTC. Amino acid sequence: CASSLKAQKSTGRGNEQFF.

The chain carries TRBV20-1 and TRBJ2-3; D ambiguous. Germline values: CDR1 DFQATT, CDR2 SNEGSKA (reference sequence). The CDR3 consists of 13 residues. V was trimmed by 5 bases and J by 0 bases, leaving 9 bases between them. Here the CDR3 reads CSAYGRSTDTQYF. As DNA, the CDR3 is TGCAGTGCTTATGGACGCAGCACAGATACGCAGTATTTT.

In this sample, this clonotype turned up a few times. V usage is TRBV29-1 and J usage is TRBJ2-3; D uncertain. Trimming cost V 7 bases and J 3 bases, with 14 bases left between them. CDR3 length: 13 residues. The V gene's germline CDR1 is SQVTM and CDR2 ANQGSEA. This chain's CDR3 is CSASRRLTDTQYF. CDR3 nucleotides: TGCAGCGCCTCAAGGCGGCTTACAGATACGCAGTATTTT.

The chain is built from TRBV25-1 and TRBJ2-1; D may be TRBD2 (6 bases). This CDR3 spans 11 amino acids. V was clipped by 10 bases and J by 7 bases, with 11 bases between them. Germline CDR1 MGHDK, CDR2 SYGVNS. The CDR3 region is CAIPSANEQFF. The CDR3 coding sequence is TGTGCCATTCCTAGCGCGAATGAGCAGTTCTTC.

This chain joins TRBV20-1 and TRBJ2-3, with 8 bases that match TRBD1. The CDR3 has 14 amino acids. Germline V gene data show CDR1 as DFQATT and CDR2 as SNEGSKA (reference sequence). The CDR3 DNA sequence: TGCAATGCCCGGACAGGGACTAGCACAGATACGCAGTATTTT. This sequence encodes CNARTGTSTDTQYF.

This chain connects TRBV6-5 to TRBJ1-5; D remains ambiguous. V gave up 6 bases and J gave up 0 bases, with 15 bases separating them. CDR1 and CDR2 from the germline V gene are MNHEY and SVGAGI. The CDR3 spans 16 residues. In nucleotides, the CDR3 is TGTGCCAGCAGGCCCCTCATGTGGTATAGCAATCAGCCCCAGCATTTT. This translates into CASRPLMWYSNQPQHF.

The chain joins TRBV10-3 to TRBJ1-1; D not resolved. CDR1 and CDR2 from the germline V gene are ENHRY and SYGVKD. The CDR3 covers 15 residues. With 2 bases removed from V and 0 bases from J, the gap between germline ends came to 10 bases. As DNA, the CDR3 is TGTGCCATCAGTGAGCGTTTAGGCATGAACACTGAAGCTTTCTTT. It is translated as CAISERLGMNTEAFF.

V gene TRBV20-1 combines with J gene TRBJ2-1; D ambiguous. The CDR3 totals 14 residues. Germline V gene sequence: CDR1 DFQATT, CDR2 SNEGSKA (reference sequence). Trimming took 0 bases from V and 9 from J, leaving 15 bases between them. The CDR3 spells CSARDRLVNPEQFF. For the CDR3, the DNA is TGCAGTGCTAGAGATCGTCTTGTCAACCCTGAGCAGTTCTTC.

The chain is built from TRBV11-2 and TRBJ2-7, with D perhaps matching TRBD2 (5 bases). Germline V gene data show CDR1 as SGHAT and CDR2 as FQNNGV. The CDR3 consists of 14 residues. V dropped 5 bases and J dropped 6 bases, with 17 bases sitting between them. CDR3 amino acids: CASSPVRGMGEQYF. CDR3 sequence (DNA): TGTGCCAGCAGCCCGGTACGGGGTATGGGCGAGCAGTACTTC.

This clonotype was observed a handful of times. The CDR3, as DNA: TGTGCCAGCAGTTTATCGACAGGAAGGAATGAGCAGTTCTTC. This sequence encodes CASSLSTGRNEQFF. The gene calls are TRBV27 and TRBJ2-1; tentatively, D is TRBD1 (6 bases). The CDR3 totals 14 residues. Trimming left V 0 bases short and J 7 bases short, with 10 bases between. Germline V gene lookup returns CDR1 MNHEY and CDR2 SMNVEV (reference sequence).

J is TRBJ2-5 and V is TRBV6-1, with D perhaps assigned TRBD1 or TRBD2 (6 bases each). Germline lookup yields CDR1 MNHNS and CDR2 SASEGT. Trimming removed 7 bases at V and 5 bases at J, with 14 bases between. The CDR3 length is 13 residues. The CDR3 DNA sequence: TGTGCCAGCAATCGGGGGCTCGGTGAGACCCAGTACTTC. The encoded protein is CASNRGLGETQYF.

This chain joins TRBV28 and TRBJ2-4; TRBD1 matches at 8 bases. The DNA end is a closer match to TRBJ2-7, so the J assignment may be wrong. CDR3 size: 15 residues. CDR1 and CDR2 from the germline V gene are MDHEN and SYDVKM. The CDR3: CASSLSGQGTHEQYF. The CDR3 DNA sequence: TGTGCCAGCAGTTTAAGCGGACAGGGTACCCACGAGCAGTACTTC.

This clonotype showed up just a few times. V is TRBV12-3 or TRBV12-4 and J is TRBJ2-3, with D perhaps TRBD2 (5 bases). V was shortened by 5 bases and J by 7 bases, with 13 bases between the two germline ends. This CDR3 is built from 13 residues. The CDR3 nucleotides are TGTGCCAGCAGTCCCCAAGAGGGATATACGCAGTATTTT. It specifies CASSPQEGYTQYF.

The chain carries TRBV14 and TRBJ2-7, with unresolved D. Germline-derived CDR1 and CDR2 are SGHDN and FVKESK. The CDR3 covers 13 residues. Trimming stripped 0 bases from V and 3 bases from J, with 6 bases between. The CDR3 DNA follows: TGTGCCAGCAGCCAAGAGGCTTTCTACGAGCAGTACTTC. The encoded protein is CASSQEAFYEQYF.

There are a few counts of this clonotype. The rearrangement joins TRBV28 to TRBJ2-5; D is unclear. CDR1 is MDHEN, CDR2 SYDVKM, per germline. CDR3 length: 13 amino acids. V was cut by 9 bases and J by 4 bases, with 15 bases left in between. CDR3 sequence: CARTRDTPETQYF. Written as DNA, the CDR3 is TGTGCCAGGACGCGCGACACTCCAGAGACCCAGTACTTC.

This clonotype was seen a handful of times. The chain uses TRBV5-5 and TRBJ1-2, with a possible D match to TRBD1 (5 bases). Deletions cut 3 bases from V and 8 bases from J, with 20 bases between. Looked up from germline, CDR1 is SGHKS and CDR2 is YYEKEE (reference sequence). The CDR3 runs to 15 residues. The CDR3 loop reads CASSSFGGSVVGYTF. In DNA form, the CDR3 reads TGTGCCAGCAGCTCTTTCGGGGGATCGGTCGTAGGCTACACCTTC. Full variable domain (remainder filled in from reference TRBV5-5 and TRBJ1-2): DAGVTQSPTHLIKTRGQQVTLRCSPISGHKSVSWYQQVLGQGPQFIFQYYEKEERGRGNFPDRFSARQFPNYSSELNVNALLLGDSALYLCASSSFGGSVVGYTFGSGTRLTVV.

This clonotype was seen at least ten times. The genes are TRBV27 and TRBJ2-1; 11 nucleotides agree with TRBD2. This CDR3 contains 15 residues. Trimming removed 0 bases from V and 9 bases from J; junction bases left unmatched: 4. Germline values: CDR1 MNHEY, CDR2 SMNVEV (reference sequence). In DNA form, the CDR3 reads TGTGCCAGCAGTTTATCTAGCGGGGGGGCGAGTGAGCAGTTCTTC. Protein product: CASSLSSGGASEQFF.

This clonotype was seen a single time. The chain has TRBV19 and TRBJ2-5, with D perhaps TRBD2 (6 bases). Germline loops: CDR1 LNHDA, CDR2 SQIVND (reference sequence). The CDR3 is 15 residues long. V was shortened by 4 bases and J by 4 bases, with 16 bases between the two germline ends. This CDR3 is CASSNAVGLRETQYF. The CDR3 DNA is TGTGCCAGTAGTAATGCGGTGGGACTGAGAGAGACCCAGTACTTC.

This clonotype appeared many times. The chain carries TRBV29-1 and TRBJ2-7; D unresolved. Trimming pared 4 bases from V and 4 bases from J, leaving 5 bases between. Germline assignment: CDR1 SQVTM and CDR2 ANQGSEA. The CDR3 has 10 residues. The CDR3 sequence is CSVVGYEQYF. The CDR3 DNA follows: TGCAGCGTTGTTGGTTACGAGCAGTACTTC.

This sequence joins TRBV15 and TRBJ2-3; D is unclear. V was clipped by 0 bases and J by 1 base, with 5 bases between them. CDR3 size: 14 residues. Germline V CDR1 and CDR2: LNHNV, YYDKDF (reference sequence). DNA for the CDR3: TGTGCCACCAGCAGAGATAGTGGCACAGATACGCAGTATTTT. Translation gives CATSRDSGTDTQYF.

As for this clonotype: At one end the junction does not follow the germline gene, possibly because of a read error. The chain links TRBV28 to TRBJ2-3; either TRBD1 or TRBD2 may supply D (5 bases each). CDR3 size: 17 residues. Germline lookup yields CDR1 MDHEN and CDR2 SYDVKM. CDR3 sequence reads: CASYSLEIDPSTGTQYF. In nucleotides, the CDR3 is TGTGCCAGCTATTCCCTGGAGATCGACCCTAGCACAGGTACGCAGTATTTT. The complete variable domain, with remaining parts taken from reference TRBV28 and TRBJ2-3, reads DVKVTQSSRYLVKRTGEKVFLECVQDMDHENMFWYRQDPGLGLRLIYFSYDVKMKEKGDIPEGYSVSREKKERFSLILESASTNQTSMYLCASYSLEIDPSTGTQYFGPGTRLTVL.

This clonotype appeared a few times. This chain joins TRBV6-1 and TRBJ2-5, with TRBD2 identical over 16 bases. CDR3 length: 19 amino acids. J gave up 2 bases and V 6 bases, and 12 bases lay outside the gene matches. The V gene's germline CDR1 is MNHNS and CDR2 SASEGT. The CDR3: CASSRPPGLAGGAQETQYF. CDR3 nucleotide sequence: TGTGCCAGCAGCCGCCCTCCGGGACTAGCGGGAGGGGCTCAAGAGACCCAGTACTTC.

This chain joins TRBV20-1 and TRBJ2-1; D is tentatively TRBD1 or TRBD2 (7 bases each). The CDR3 covers 12 residues. Germline V gives CDR1 DFQATT, CDR2 SNEGSKA (reference sequence). Trimming stripped 5 bases from V and 11 bases from J, with 16 bases between. The CDR3 here is CSADSGGDKQFF. The CDR3 coding sequence is TGCAGTGCTGACTCAGGGGGGGACAAGCAGTTCTTC.

The chain joins TRBV5-1 to TRBJ2-7; 8 bases are shared with TRBD1. Germline-derived CDR1 and CDR2 are SGHRS and YFSETQ. The CDR3 contains 14 residues. J lost 6 bases, V lost 4 bases, and 9 bases had no gene match. The CDR3 DNA reads as TGCGCCAGCAGCGGCAGGGGGCCCTGGGGCGAGCAGTACTTC. As protein: CASSGRGPWGEQYF.

This clonotype was seen a single time. The chain links TRBV20-1 to TRBJ2-6; no clear D. Germline CDR1 is DFQATT and CDR2 is SNEGSKA (reference sequence). There are 15 residues in the CDR3. Trimming removed 3 bases from V and 0 bases from J, with 9 bases in between. This CDR3 reads CSASDLSSGANVLTF. CDR3 DNA sequence: TGCAGTGCTAGCGACCTAAGCTCTGGGGCCAACGTCCTGACTTTC.